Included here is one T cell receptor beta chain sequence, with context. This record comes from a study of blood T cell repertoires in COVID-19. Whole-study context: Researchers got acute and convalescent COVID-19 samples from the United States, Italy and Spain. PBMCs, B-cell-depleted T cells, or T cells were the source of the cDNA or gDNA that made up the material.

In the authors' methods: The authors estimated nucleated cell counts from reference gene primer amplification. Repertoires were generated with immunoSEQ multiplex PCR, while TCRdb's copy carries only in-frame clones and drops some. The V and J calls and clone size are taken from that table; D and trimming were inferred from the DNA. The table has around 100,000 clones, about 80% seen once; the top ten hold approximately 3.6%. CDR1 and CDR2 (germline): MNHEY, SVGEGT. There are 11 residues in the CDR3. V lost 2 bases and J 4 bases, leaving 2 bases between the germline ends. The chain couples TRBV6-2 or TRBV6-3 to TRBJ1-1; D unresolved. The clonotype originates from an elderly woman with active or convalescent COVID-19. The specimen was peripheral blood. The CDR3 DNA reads TGTGCCAGCAGTTACCTCACTGAAGCTTTCTTT. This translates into CASSYLTEAFF.